Listed below are T cell receptor beta chains from one sample, sequenced in a study of cytomegalovirus exposure and HLA in healthy donors. Method: immunoSEQ multiplex PCR; TCRdb's copy keeps in-frame clones and lacks some. In the table there are more than 100,000 clones, approximately 8.9% of which are singletons. Specimen: PBMCs. The receptors derive from a woman between 40 and 55 years old in good health and CMV-seropositive. Each CDR3 is given with its conserved first and last residue. Each record gives: D gene, V gene, J gene, clone size, CDR3 DNA, CDR3 protein. D genes are given only for firm matches. Clone size, where shown, is once, few, many, or a class for clones that have expanded.

D gene: NA; V gene: TRBV29-1; J gene: TRBJ2-1; clone size: few; CDR3 DNA: TGCAGCGTTGTTGCGGACTCCTACAATGAGCAGTTCTTC; CDR3 protein: CSVVADSYNEQFF
D gene: TRBD1; V gene: TRBV7-3; J gene: TRBJ2-2; clone size: NA; CDR3 DNA: TGTGCCAGCAGCGTGACAGGGGGTCGAGTTAGCGGGGAGCTGTTTTTT; CDR3 protein: CASSVTGGRVSGELFF
D gene: TRBD1; V gene: TRBV27; J gene: TRBJ1-2; clone size: few; CDR3 DNA: TGTGCCAGCAGACCAACAGGGGACTATGGCTACACCTTC; CDR3 protein: CASRPTGDYGYTF
D gene: NA; V gene: TRBV13; J gene: TRBJ2-2; clone size: NA; CDR3 DNA: TGTGCCAGCAGCCGAGAGGCTGGGGAGCTGTTTTTT; CDR3 protein: CASSREAGELFF
D gene: TRBD1; V gene: TRBV25-1; J gene: TRBJ1-6; clone size: NA; CDR3 DNA: TGTGCCAGCAGTCCCCAGAGTCCCGGGACAGGGATCGGTTCACCCCTCCACTTT; CDR3 protein: CASSPQSPGTGIGSPLHF
D gene: TRBD1; V gene: TRBV2; J gene: TRBJ2-7; clone size: few; CDR3 DNA: TGTGCCAGCAGTGGCACGGGACAGACCTCAAGGGACTTC; CDR3 protein: CASSGTGQTSRDF
D gene: NA; V gene: TRBV10-3; J gene: TRBJ2-7; clone size: few; CDR3 DNA: TGTGCCATCGGGGGGGGGACAAGCGAGTACTTC; CDR3 protein: CAIGGGTSEYF
D gene: NA; V gene: TRBV5-1; J gene: TRBJ2-5; clone size: few; CDR3 DNA: TGCGCCAGCAGCTTGGGCACCCCGGGAGAGACCCAGTACTTC; CDR3 protein: CASSLGTPGETQYF
D gene: NA; V gene: TRBV2; J gene: TRBJ2-3; clone size: NA; CDR3 DNA: TGTGCCAGCAAATGGGAGGCAGGCACAGATACGCAGTATTTT; CDR3 protein: CASKWEAGTDTQYF
D gene: TRBD1; V gene: TRBV7-9; J gene: TRBJ1-2; clone size: few; CDR3 DNA: TGTGCCAGCAGCCAATCCGGGACAGGGCACGGCTACACCTTC; CDR3 protein: CASSQSGTGHGYTF
D gene: NA; V gene: TRBV11-2; J gene: TRBJ2-7; clone size: few; CDR3 DNA: TGTGCCAGCAGCTTAGGAACTACTGCCTACGAGCAGTACTTC; CDR3 protein: CASSLGTTAYEQYF
D gene: NA; V gene: TRBV27; J gene: TRBJ2-7; clone size: many; CDR3 DNA: TGTGCCAGCAGTCCCGGGGTAAGACCTTTCGGGCAGTACTTC; CDR3 protein: CASSPGVRPFGQYF
D gene: TRBD1; V gene: TRBV6-1; J gene: TRBJ1-2; clone size: NA; CDR3 DNA: TGTGCCAGCAGTGGAACGACAGGGGGCTTTGGCTACACCTTC; CDR3 protein: CASSGTTGGFGYTF
D gene: NA; V gene: TRBV2; J gene: TRBJ1-6; clone size: few; CDR3 DNA: TGTGCCAGCAGTCCGCAGTCGCTCCCTGGCTCACCCCTCCACTTT; CDR3 protein: CASSPQSLPGSPLHF
D gene: NA; V gene: TRBV29-1; J gene: TRBJ2-2; clone size: NA; CDR3 DNA: TGCAGCGTTGATAACAGGGAGAACACCGGGGAGCTGTTTTTT; CDR3 protein: CSVDNRENTGELFF
D gene: TRBD1; V gene: TRBV5-1; J gene: TRBJ1-4; clone size: few; CDR3 DNA: TGCGCCAGCAGCCCAACAGGGGATTATAATGAAAAACTGTTTTTT; CDR3 protein: CASSPTGDYNEKLFF
D gene: TRBD1; V gene: TRBV9; J gene: TRBJ1-2; clone size: NA; CDR3 DNA: TGTGCCAGCAGCGTGGACACAGGGGGCGTTGGCGGCTACACCTTC; CDR3 protein: CASSVDTGGVGGYTF
D gene: NA; V gene: TRBV4-1; J gene: TRBJ2-1; clone size: NA; CDR3 DNA: TGCGCCAGCAGCCCGTCTCCGTCGGGCAATGAGCAGTTCTTC; CDR3 protein: CASSPSPSGNEQFF
D gene: NA; V gene: TRBV19; J gene: TRBJ1-1; clone size: few; CDR3 DNA: TGTGCCAGTAGTATCAGAGGTTCGATGGTCACTGAAGCTTTCTTT; CDR3 protein: CASSIRGSMVTEAFF
D gene: NA; V gene: TRBV4-1; J gene: TRBJ2-1; clone size: NA; CDR3 DNA: TGCGCCAGCATCGAGGCGCCGAGCTCCTACAATGAGCAGTTCTTC; CDR3 protein: CASIEAPSSYNEQFF
D gene: NA; V gene: TRBV9; J gene: TRBJ2-1; clone size: few; CDR3 DNA: TGTGCCAGCAGCGTGGGGGGGCTATACAATGAGCAGTTCTTC; CDR3 protein: CASSVGGLYNEQFF
D gene: NA; V gene: TRBV5-1; J gene: TRBJ1-1; clone size: few; CDR3 DNA: TGCGCCAGCAGCTTGAGTCAAGGGGTTACTGAAGCTTTCTTT; CDR3 protein: CASSLSQGVTEAFF
D gene: TRBD2; V gene: TRBV6-5; J gene: TRBJ2-2; clone size: NA; CDR3 DNA: TGTGCCAGCAGCCGCCTAGCGGGGGGGGGCGGGGAGCTGTTTTTT; CDR3 protein: CASSRLAGGGGELFF
D gene: TRBD1; V gene: TRBV5-1; J gene: TRBJ2-7; clone size: NA; CDR3 DNA: TGCGCCAGCAGCTTTGGGACAGGGGACTACGAGCAGTACTTC; CDR3 protein: CASSFGTGDYEQYF
D gene: NA; V gene: TRBV7-8; J gene: TRBJ2-1; clone size: few; CDR3 DNA: TGTGCCAGCTCCCAACTAGCCCCCTACAATGAGCAGTTCTTC; CDR3 protein: CASSQLAPYNEQFF
D gene: NA; V gene: TRBV7-3; J gene: TRBJ2-2; clone size: NA; CDR3 DNA: TGTGCCAGCAGCCCCCGCGGGGTGACCGGGGAGCTGTTTTTT; CDR3 protein: CASSPRGVTGELFF
D gene: NA; V gene: TRBV29-1; J gene: TRBJ1-1; clone size: few; CDR3 DNA: TGCAGCGTCCAGGGTAGTACTGAAGCTTTCTTT; CDR3 protein: CSVQGSTEAFF
D gene: NA; V gene: TRBV6-1; J gene: TRBJ2-5; clone size: NA; CDR3 DNA: TGTGCCAGCAGGACTGTCCAAGAGACCCAGTACTTC; CDR3 protein: CASRTVQETQYF
D gene: TRBD1; V gene: TRBV4-1; J gene: TRBJ2-7; clone size: NA; CDR3 DNA: TGCGCCAGCAGCCAAGAGGACAGGGCATACGAGCAGTACTTC; CDR3 protein: CASSQEDRAYEQYF
D gene: NA; V gene: TRBV5-1; J gene: TRBJ2-2; clone size: NA; CDR3 DNA: TGCGCCAGCAGCTTCCTTGACAGTCGGAACACCGGGGAGCTGTTTTTT; CDR3 protein: CASSFLDSRNTGELFF
D gene: NA; V gene: TRBV10-3; J gene: TRBJ2-2; clone size: NA; CDR3 DNA: TGTGCCATCAGTGAAGGAACGAGGAGGACCGGGGAGCTGTTTTTT; CDR3 protein: CAISEGTRRTGELFF
D gene: NA; V gene: TRBV9; J gene: TRBJ1-3; clone size: NA; CDR3 DNA: TGTGCCAGCAGCGTGACAGCGAGCTCTGGAAACACCATATATTTT; CDR3 protein: CASSVTASSGNTIYF
D gene: TRBD1; V gene: TRBV7-9; J gene: TRBJ1-2; clone size: few; CDR3 DNA: TGTGCCAGCAGCAAGGACAGGGAGGTGGGTGGCTACACCTTC; CDR3 protein: CASSKDREVGGYTF
D gene: TRBD1; V gene: TRBV7-9; J gene: TRBJ2-1; clone size: NA; CDR3 DNA: TGTGCCAGCAGCCCGCCGGGACAGGGATACAATGAGCAGTTCTTC; CDR3 protein: CASSPPGQGYNEQFF
D gene: TRBD1; V gene: TRBV5-6; J gene: TRBJ1-2; clone size: NA; CDR3 DNA: TGTGCCAGCAGCTCTCTCCCGGGACAGGGGGCGACGAGCTACACCTTC; CDR3 protein: CASSSLPGQGATSYTF
D gene: NA; V gene: TRBV19; J gene: TRBJ1-2; clone size: few; CDR3 DNA: TGTGCCAGTAGCCCAGGAATATGGGGCTACACCTTC; CDR3 protein: CASSPGIWGYTF
D gene: NA; V gene: TRBV15; J gene: TRBJ2-7; clone size: few; CDR3 DNA: TGTGCCACCAGCAGAGATTTAGCAGAAGCCTACGAGCAGTACTTC; CDR3 protein: CATSRDLAEAYEQYF
D gene: NA; V gene: TRBV10-3; J gene: TRBJ1-1; clone size: NA; CDR3 DNA: TGTGCCACCGGAGGTGGGCAGGGGTGGAACACTGAAGCTTTCTTT; CDR3 protein: CATGGGQGWNTEAFF
D gene: TRBD1; V gene: TRBV5-1; J gene: TRBJ2-3; clone size: NA; CDR3 DNA: TGCGCCAGCAGCTTGAGCCAGGGGGCCACCACAGATACGCAGTATTTT; CDR3 protein: CASSLSQGATTDTQYF
D gene: NA; V gene: TRBV5-4; J gene: TRBJ1-1; clone size: NA; CDR3 DNA: TGTGCCAGCAGCTCTCATACAGAGAACACTGAAGCTTTCTTT; CDR3 protein: CASSSHTENTEAFF
D gene: NA; V gene: TRBV18; J gene: TRBJ1-6; clone size: NA; CDR3 DNA: TGTGCCAGCTCACCACGGTCGGGGAATTCACCCCTCCACTTT; CDR3 protein: CASSPRSGNSPLHF
D gene: NA; V gene: TRBV19; J gene: TRBJ2-2; clone size: NA; CDR3 DNA: TGTGCCAGTAGTACAGGGGCCAACACCGGGGAGCTGTTTTTT; CDR3 protein: CASSTGANTGELFF